A selection of T cell receptor beta chains follows, all from one sample in a study of cytomegalovirus exposure and HLA in healthy donors. Sequencing used immunoSEQ multiplex PCR; TCRdb keeps in-frame clones, though not all of them. The sample holds some 130,000 clones, around four fifths seen once. Sequenced material: PBMCs. These receptors all stem from a man in his forties in good health and CMV-seronegative. Each CDR3 is given with its conserved first and last residue. Each record gives: clone size, V gene, D gene, J gene, CDR3 DNA, CDR3 protein. D genes are given only for firm matches. Clone size appears in some rows only: once, few, many, or a class for an expanded clone.

-	TRBV4-3	TRBD2	TRBJ2-1	TGCGCCAGCAGCCCGAATCTAGCGGAGCTTTCCTACAATGAGCAGTTCTTC	CASSPNLAELSYNEQFF
-	TRBV9	-	TRBJ2-5	TGTGCCAGCAGCGTAGAAACAGGGAAAGAGACCCAGTACTTC	CASSVETGKETQYF
-	TRBV6-4	-	TRBJ2-3	TGTGCCAGCAGTGCAGCCGCGGGGGCGGTAGATACGCAGTATTTT	CASSAAAGAVDTQYF
once	TRBV5-4	TRBD2	TRBJ2-5	TGTGCCAGCAGCTTGGATGGGAGGGTCCAAGAGACCCAGTACTTC	CASSLDGRVQETQYF
-	TRBV19	-	TRBJ2-5	TGTGCCAGTAATGGCAGACAAGAGACCCAGTACTTC	CASNGRQETQYF
once	TRBV2	TRBD1	TRBJ2-3	TGTGCCAGCAGTGATTTACAGGGGTCTATCAATTTAGTAGATACGCAGTATTTT	CASSDLQGSINLVDTQYF
-	TRBV4-3	-	TRBJ2-4	TGCGCCAGCAGCGTTACCTCCGGGACACCAGCCAAAAACATTCAGTACTTC	CASSVTSGTPAKNIQYF
-	TRBV19	TRBD2	TRBJ2-1	TGTGCCAGCATAGGGCGGACTAGCGGGAGCAATGAGCAGTTCTTC	CASIGRTSGSNEQFF
-	TRBV5-6	-	TRBJ1-4	TGTGCCAGCAGCTTGGCCCCCCAGGGAGAAAAACTGTTTTTT	CASSLAPQGEKLFF
-	TRBV6-4	TRBD2	TRBJ2-1	TGTGCCAGCAGCCCACTAGCGGGTAGCTCCTACAATGAGCAGTTCTTC	CASSPLAGSSYNEQFF
-	TRBV7-2	-	TRBJ2-7	TGTGCCAGCAGCTTGACACCTCGGTATGACGAGCAGTACTTC	CASSLTPRYDEQYF
few	TRBV4-3	-	TRBJ1-1	TGCGCCAGCAGCCAAGGGCGGCCTGACGGTTGGAACACTGAAGCTTTCTTT	CASSQGRPDGWNTEAFF
-	TRBV19	-	TRBJ2-7	TGTGCCAGTAGTATAGACCCCGGGAGCTACGAGCAGTACTTC	CASSIDPGSYEQYF
-	TRBV28	TRBD2	TRBJ2-1	TGTGCCAGCAGTCACGCGACTAGCGGGAGTAAGTTCTTC	CASSHATSGSKFF
once	TRBV29-1	-	TRBJ2-2	TGCAGCGTTGAAGCGCCCACAGGCGGGGAGCTGTTTTTT	CSVEAPTGGELFF
-	TRBV5-1	-	TRBJ2-3	TGCGCCAGCAGCCAGTCTAGGCGGACTAGCACAGATACGCAGTATTTT	CASSQSRRTSTDTQYF
-	TRBV29-1	TRBD1	TRBJ1-4	TGCAGCGTTGGAACAGGGGCGTCTAATGAAAAACTGTTTTTT	CSVGTGASNEKLFF
-	TRBV4-3	-	TRBJ2-7	TGCGCCAGCAGCCAAGATTACAGCTCCTACGAGCAGTACTTC	CASSQDYSSYEQYF
-	TRBV25-1	-	TRBJ1-2	TGTGCCACTCTCGACAGGTTGAACTATGGCTACACCTTC	CATLDRLNYGYTF
-	TRBV11-2	-	TRBJ2-5	TGTGCCAGCAGCTCCACCCGGGGGACAGCGGAGGCCCAGTACTTC	CASSSTRGTAEAQYF
-	TRBV2	-	TRBJ2-1	TGTGCCAGCAGGAGAGGGGGGGCCTACAATGAGCAGTTCTTC	CASRRGGAYNEQFF
-	TRBV5-1	TRBD1	TRBJ1-4	TGCGCCAGCAGCTCCGACAGGGGAGACGGCGAAAAACTGTTTTTT	CASSSDRGDGEKLFF
-	TRBV29-1	-	TRBJ2-2	TGCAGCGTTGCAGGGGTAGGCACCGGGGAGCTGTTTTTT	CSVAGVGTGELFF
-	TRBV2	-	TRBJ2-7	TGTGCCAGCACGGGGAGGCGCGAGCAGTACTTC	CASTGRREQYF
-	TRBV5-1	TRBD1	TRBJ1-1	TGCGCCAGCAGCAACCGGACAGGGCGAAGGGGGAACACTGAAGCTTTCTTT	CASSNRTGRRGNTEAFF
-	TRBV27	-	TRBJ2-1	TGTGCCAGCAGTTTCTCCGGACTGGTTGTGCAGTTCTTC	CASSFSGLVVQFF
-	TRBV28	-	TRBJ2-5	TGTGCCAGCAGTTTAGGAGGGGGGGGAGAGACCCAGTACTTC	CASSLGGGGETQYF